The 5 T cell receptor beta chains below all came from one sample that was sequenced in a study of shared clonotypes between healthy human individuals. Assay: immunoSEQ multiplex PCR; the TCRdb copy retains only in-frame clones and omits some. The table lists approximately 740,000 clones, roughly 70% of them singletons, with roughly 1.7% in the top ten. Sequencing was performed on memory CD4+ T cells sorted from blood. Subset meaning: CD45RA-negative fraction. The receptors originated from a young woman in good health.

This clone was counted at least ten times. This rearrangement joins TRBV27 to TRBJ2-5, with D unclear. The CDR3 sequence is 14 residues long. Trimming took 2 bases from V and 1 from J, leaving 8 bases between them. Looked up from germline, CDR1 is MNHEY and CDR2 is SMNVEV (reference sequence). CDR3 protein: CASSLNWGQETQYF. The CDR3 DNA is TGTGCCAGCAGTTTAAATTGGGGCCAAGAGACCCAGTACTTC.

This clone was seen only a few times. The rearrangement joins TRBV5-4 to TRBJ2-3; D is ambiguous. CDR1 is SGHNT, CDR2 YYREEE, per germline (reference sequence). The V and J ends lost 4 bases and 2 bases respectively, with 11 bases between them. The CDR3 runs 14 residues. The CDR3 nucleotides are TGTGCCAGCAGCGGTGAAGGACCCACAGATACGCAGTATTTT. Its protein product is CASSGEGPTDTQYF.

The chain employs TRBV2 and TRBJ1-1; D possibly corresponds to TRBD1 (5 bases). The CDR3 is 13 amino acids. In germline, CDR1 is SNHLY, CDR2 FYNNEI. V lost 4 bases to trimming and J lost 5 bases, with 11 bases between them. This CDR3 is CASSVGEGTEAFF. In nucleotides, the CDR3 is TGTGCCAGCAGTGTAGGTGAGGGGACTGAAGCTTTCTTT. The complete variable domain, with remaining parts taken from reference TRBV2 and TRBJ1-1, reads EPEVTQTPSHQVTQMGQEVILRCVPISNHLYFYWYRQILGQKVEFLVSFYNNEISEKSEIFDDQFSVERPDGSNFTLKIRSTKLEDSAMYFCASSVGEGTEAFFGQGTRLTVV.

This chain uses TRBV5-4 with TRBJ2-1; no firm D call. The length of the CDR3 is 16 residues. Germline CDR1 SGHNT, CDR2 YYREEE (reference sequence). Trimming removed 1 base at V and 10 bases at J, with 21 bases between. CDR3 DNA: TGTGCCAGCAGCTTGTATACGGCCCCCCCCTCGAGGGAGCAGTTCTTC. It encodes CASSLYTAPPSREQFF. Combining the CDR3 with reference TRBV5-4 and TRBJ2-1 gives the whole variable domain ETGVTQSPTHLIKTRGQQVTLRCSSQSGHNTVSWYQQALGQGPQFIFQYYREEENGRGNFPPRFSGLQFPNYSSELNVNALELDDSALYLCASSLYTAPPSREQFFGPGTRLTVL.

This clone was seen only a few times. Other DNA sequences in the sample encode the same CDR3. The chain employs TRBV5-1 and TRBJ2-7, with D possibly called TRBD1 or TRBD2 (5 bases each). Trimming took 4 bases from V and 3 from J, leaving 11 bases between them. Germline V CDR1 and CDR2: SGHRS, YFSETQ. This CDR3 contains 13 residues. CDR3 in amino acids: CASSPGTVYEQYF. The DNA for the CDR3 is TGCGCCAGCAGCCCAGGGACGGTCTACGAGCAGTACTTC.